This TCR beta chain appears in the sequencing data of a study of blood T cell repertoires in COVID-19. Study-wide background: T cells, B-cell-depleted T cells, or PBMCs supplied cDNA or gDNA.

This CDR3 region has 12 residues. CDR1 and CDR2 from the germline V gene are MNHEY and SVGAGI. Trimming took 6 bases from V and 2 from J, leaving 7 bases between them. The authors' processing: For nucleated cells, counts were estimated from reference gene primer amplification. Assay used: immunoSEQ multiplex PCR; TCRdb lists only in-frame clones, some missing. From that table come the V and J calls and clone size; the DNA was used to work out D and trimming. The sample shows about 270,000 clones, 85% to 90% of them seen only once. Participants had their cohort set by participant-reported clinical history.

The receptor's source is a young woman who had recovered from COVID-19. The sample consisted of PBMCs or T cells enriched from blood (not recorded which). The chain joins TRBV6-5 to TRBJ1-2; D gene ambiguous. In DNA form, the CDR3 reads TGTGCCAGCAGGCAGGCCAACTATGGCTACACCTTC. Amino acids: CASRQANYGYTF.